These 16 T cell receptor beta chains originate from one sample sequenced in a study of radiation and T cells in renal cell carcinoma. Assay used: immunoSEQ multiplex PCR; TCRdb lists only in-frame clones, some missing. The sample contains approximately 120,000 clones, around 80% of which appear only once. Stated time point: blood 2 weeks post-SBRT. The sample's treatment: 15 Gy SBRT to primary tumor, nephrectomy 4 weeks later. Specimen: blood, collected from a patient whose treatment included radiotherapy and nephrectomy. The receptors shown here come from a man between 45 and 60 years old with renal cell carcinoma.

V gene TRBV6-1 combines with J gene TRBJ2-1, with 7 bases identical to TRBD2. This CDR3 is 14 amino acids long. Trimming took 7 bases from V and 8 from J; bases not matched to a gene: 11. Germline CDR1 reads MNHNS; CDR2 reads SASEGT. The CDR3 region has the DNA TGTGCCAGCACGTCAGGCGGGGCGGGAGATGAGCAGTTCTTC. Protein product: CASTSGGAGDEQFF.

The genes are TRBV9 and TRBJ2-5; TRBD2 agrees at 7 bases. Germline V gene sequence: CDR1 SGDLS, CDR2 YYNGEE. J lost 4 bases, V lost 4 bases, and 7 bases had no gene match. The CDR3 consists of 14 residues. The DNA for the CDR3 is TGTGCCAGCAGCACTCGGACGGGGGGAGAGACCCAGTACTTC. This sequence encodes CASSTRTGGETQYF.

Comments on this clone: A read error may produce the germline difference seen at one junction end. In DNA, the CDR3 is TGTGCCAGCAGTGCGGGACAGGGTGCCGAATCGAACTTC. Translation: CASSAGQGAESNF. The chain employs TRBV2 and TRBJ2-7, with 9 bases matching TRBD1. The CDR3 is made up of 13 amino acids. Germline V gene sequence: CDR1 SNHLY, CDR2 FYNNEI. The variable domain in full, completed from reference TRBV2 and TRBJ2-7, reads EPEVTQTPSHQVTQMGQEVILRCVPISNHLYFYWYRQILGQKVEFLVSFYNNEISEKSEIFDDQFSVERPDGSNFTLKIRSTKLEDSAMYFCASSAGQGAESNFGPGTRLTVT.

V usage is TRBV5-5 and J usage is TRBJ1-1, with D possibly being TRBD1 (6 bases). This CDR3 spans 16 amino acids. Between the trimmed V and J ends, which lost 0 bases and 4 bases, there was a span of 16 bases. The germline CDR1 and CDR2 sequences are SGHKS and YYEKEE (reference sequence). The CDR3 nucleotides read TGTGCCAGCAGCTTGGTAGAGAGTAGGGGGTTCACTGAAGCTTTCTTT. Translated: CASSLVESRGFTEAFF.

This clone was seen a few times. The V and J genes are TRBV7-2 and TRBJ1-4; 8 nucleotides agree with TRBD1. The germline V gene encodes CDR1 SGHTA and CDR2 FQGNSA. Trimming took 1 base from V and 5 from J; bases not matched to a gene: 0. The CDR3 has 14 amino acids. CDR3 loop: CASSLGQGNEKLFF. The CDR3 coding sequence is TGTGCCAGCAGCTTAGGACAGGGGAATGAAAAACTGTTTTTT.

To note about this clone: The junction departs from germline at one end; a sequencing error may be responsible. The chain joins TRBV18 to TRBJ1-1; D call uncertain. The germline V gene has CDR1 KGHSH and CDR2 LQKENI. This CDR3 contains 14 residues. The CDR3 DNA follows: TGTGCCAGCTTGTCACAACCCTTCAACAGTGAAGCTTTCTTT. Residues: CASLSQPFNSEAFF.

This chain links TRBV6-1 with TRBJ2-4, with 7 bases that match TRBD1. V trimming: 2 bases; J trimming: 6 bases; junction bases outside the gene matches: 7. The CDR3 loop spans 15 amino acids. CDR1 MNHNS and CDR2 SASEGT come from the germline V gene. This chain's CDR3 is CASSERGQETNIQYF. The CDR3 bases are TGTGCCAGCAGTGAACGAGGACAGGAGACAAACATTCAGTACTTC.

The count of this clone is one. The V call is TRBV18, the J call TRBJ2-3, with 11 bases aligning to TRBD2. This CDR3 has 17 residues. V gave up 6 bases and J gave up 2 bases; unmatched junction bases: 10. Germline CDR1 is KGHSH and CDR2 is LQKENI. CDR3 protein: CASSRIGTSGLTDTQYF. Written as DNA, the CDR3 is TGTGCCAGCTCCCGGATAGGGACTAGCGGTCTCACAGATACGCAGTATTTT.

This chain connects TRBV9 to TRBJ2-1; tentative D call: TRBD2 (5 bases). There are 16 residues in the CDR3. Deletions cut 1 base from V and 6 bases from J, with 17 bases between. Per the germline V gene, CDR1 is SGDLS and CDR2 is YYNGEE. The CDR3 DNA follows: TGTGCCAGCAGCGTACTGTCGGCTCTAGAGGGCAATGAGCAGTTCTTC. Translating it yields CASSVLSALEGNEQFF.

V usage is TRBV5-6 and J usage is TRBJ1-2; 9 bases match TRBD1. V dropped 1 base and J dropped 7; count of bases not matched to a gene: 8. Germline V gene data show CDR1 as SGHDT and CDR2 as YYEEEE. This CDR3 spans 15 amino acids. CDR3 nucleotide sequence: TGTGCCAGCAGCTTGATTCGGGACAGGGACCGTGGCTACACCTTC. It encodes CASSLIRDRDRGYTF.

This rearrangement joins TRBV27 to TRBJ2-2, with a possible D match to TRBD2 (5 bases). The germline V gene encodes CDR1 MNHEY and CDR2 SMNVEV (reference sequence). V gave up 3 bases and J gave up 0 bases, with 8 bases separating them. This CDR3 region has 15 residues. The CDR3 sequence is CASSFQRPNTGELFF. As DNA, the CDR3 is TGTGCCAGCAGTTTCCAGCGGCCGAACACCGGGGAGCTGTTTTTT.

This rearrangement joins TRBV4-1 to TRBJ1-6; D possibly corresponds to TRBD1 (5 bases). This CDR3 contains 17 residues. CDR1 and CDR2 from the germline V gene are MGHRA and YSYEKL. Trimming cost V 7 bases and J 4 bases, with 20 bases left between them. CDR3 coding DNA: TGCGCCAGCATGGGTCTCCCACGTGGGGGTTATAATTCACCCCTCCACTTT. The encoded protein is CASMGLPRGGYNSPLHF.

Turning to this clone: The sample carries other DNA sequences with the same CDR3. The chain is built from TRBV5-1 and TRBJ2-5, with D tentatively TRBD1 (6 bases). CDR1 is SGHRS and CDR2 is YFSETQ in the germline V gene. The CDR3 runs to 15 residues. V was shortened by 2 bases and J by 1 base, with 12 bases between the two germline ends. The CDR3 region is CASSLAGTTQETQYF. Here the CDR3 DNA reads TGCGCCAGCAGCTTAGCTGGGACAACCCAAGAGACCCAGTACTTC.

This clone has a count of ten or more. The chain combines TRBV5-8 with TRBJ2-6; a possible D gene is TRBD1 (6 bases). The length of the CDR3 is 16 residues. V shed 3 bases and J shed 0 bases, with 10 bases lying between them. CDR1 is SGHTS and CDR2 is YDEGEE in the germline V gene. DNA of the CDR3: TGTGCCAGCAGCTCGGACAGCTACTCTGGGGCCAACGTCCTGACTTTC. It translates to CASSSDSYSGANVLTF.

CDR3 DNA sequence: TGTGCCAGCAGCTTAGAAGGGGGTCCCCCCACAGATACGCAGTATTTT. Amino acid sequence: CASSLEGGPPTDTQYF. J is TRBJ2-3 and V is TRBV7-9; possible D gene TRBD1, 6 bases. V was shortened by 1 base and J by 2 bases, with 13 bases between the two germline ends. The CDR3 contains 16 residues. Germline CDR1 and CDR2: SEHNR and FQNEAQ (reference sequence). Complete variable domain (other parts from reference TRBV7-9 and TRBJ2-3): DTGVSQNPRHKITKRGQNVTFRCDPISEHNRLYWYRQTLGQGPEFLTYFQNEAQLEKSRLLSDRFSAERPKGSFSTLEIQRTEQGDSAMYLCASSLEGGPPTDTQYFGPGTRLTVL.

J is TRBJ1-2 and V is TRBV5-4; 12 nucleotides agree with TRBD1. The length of the CDR3 is 15 residues. Germline V CDR1 and CDR2: SGHNT, YYREEE (reference sequence). Unmatched junction bases numbered 8, after V lost 5 bases and J lost 6 bases. The CDR3: CASSSRDRGLDGYTF. DNA for the CDR3: TGTGCCAGCAGTTCCAGGGACAGGGGGCTGGATGGCTACACCTTC.